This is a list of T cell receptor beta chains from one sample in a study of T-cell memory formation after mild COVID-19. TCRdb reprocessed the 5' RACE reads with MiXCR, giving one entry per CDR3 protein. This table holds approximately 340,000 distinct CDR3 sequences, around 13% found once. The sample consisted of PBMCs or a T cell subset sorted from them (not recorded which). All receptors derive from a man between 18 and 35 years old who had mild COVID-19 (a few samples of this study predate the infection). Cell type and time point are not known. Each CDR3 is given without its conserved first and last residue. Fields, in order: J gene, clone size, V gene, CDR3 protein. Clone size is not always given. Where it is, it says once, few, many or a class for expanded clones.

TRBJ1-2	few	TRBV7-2	ASSPGEPNGYT
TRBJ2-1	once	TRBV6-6	ASSHSGSYNEQF
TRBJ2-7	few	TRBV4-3	ASSQDRAGYEQY
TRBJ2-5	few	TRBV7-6	ASSLARFELNGLETQY
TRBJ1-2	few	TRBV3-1	ASSQASDGYT
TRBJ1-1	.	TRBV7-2	ASSPFMNTEAF
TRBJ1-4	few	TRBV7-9	ASSAEGVREKLF
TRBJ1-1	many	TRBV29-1	SVGWAGDSNTEAF
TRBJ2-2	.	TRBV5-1	ASIPSGGPWTGELF
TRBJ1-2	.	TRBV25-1	ASSESAIPKDYGYT
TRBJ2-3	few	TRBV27	ASSFPQGAGDTQY
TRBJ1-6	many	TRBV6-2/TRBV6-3	ASSPYEANSPLH
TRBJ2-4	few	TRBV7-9	ASSPPGGDIQY
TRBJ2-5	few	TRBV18	ASSPAAGRSEETQY
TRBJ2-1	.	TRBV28	ASSFLGVQF
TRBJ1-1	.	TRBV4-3	ASSRLNLGNTEAF
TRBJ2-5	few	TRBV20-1	SARSDLQETQY
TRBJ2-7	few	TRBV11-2	ASSLDRQGYVQY
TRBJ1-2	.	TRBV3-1	ASSQDWVGNYGYT